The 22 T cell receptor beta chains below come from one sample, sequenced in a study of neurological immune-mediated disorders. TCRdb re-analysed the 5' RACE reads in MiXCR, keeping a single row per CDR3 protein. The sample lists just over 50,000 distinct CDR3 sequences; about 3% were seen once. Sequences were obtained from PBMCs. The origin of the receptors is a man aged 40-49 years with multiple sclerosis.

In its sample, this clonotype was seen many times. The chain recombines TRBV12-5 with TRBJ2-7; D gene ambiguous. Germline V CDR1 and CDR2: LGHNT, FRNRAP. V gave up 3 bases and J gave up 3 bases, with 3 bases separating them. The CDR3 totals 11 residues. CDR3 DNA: TGTGCTAGTGGTTTAAACTACGAGCAGTACTTC. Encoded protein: CASGLNYEQYF.

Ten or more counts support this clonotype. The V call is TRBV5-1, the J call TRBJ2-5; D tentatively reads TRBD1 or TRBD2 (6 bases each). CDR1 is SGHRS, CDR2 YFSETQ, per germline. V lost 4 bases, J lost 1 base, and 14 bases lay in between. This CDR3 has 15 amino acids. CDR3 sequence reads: CASSEEGGSQETQYF. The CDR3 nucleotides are TGCGCCAGCAGCGAGGAGGGGGGCAGCCAAGAGACCCAGTACTTC.

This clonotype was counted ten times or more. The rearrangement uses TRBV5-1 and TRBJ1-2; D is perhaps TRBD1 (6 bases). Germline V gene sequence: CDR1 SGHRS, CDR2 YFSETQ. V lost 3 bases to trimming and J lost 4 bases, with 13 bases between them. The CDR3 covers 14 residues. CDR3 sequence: CASSSGQTTYGYTF. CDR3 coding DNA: TGCGCCAGCAGCTCCGGACAGACCACCTATGGCTACACCTTC.

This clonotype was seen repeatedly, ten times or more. The CDR3 nucleotides are TGTGCCAGCAGCCGGATGACAGGGGGCACTGAAGCTTTCTTT. Translation: CASSRMTGGTEAFF. J is TRBJ1-1 and V is TRBV3-1; 9 nucleotides agree with TRBD1. CDR1 is LGHDT and CDR2 is YNNKEL in the germline V gene (reference sequence). The ends lost 4 bases at V and 4 bases at J; junction bases unmatched: 4. This CDR3 is 14 amino acids long.

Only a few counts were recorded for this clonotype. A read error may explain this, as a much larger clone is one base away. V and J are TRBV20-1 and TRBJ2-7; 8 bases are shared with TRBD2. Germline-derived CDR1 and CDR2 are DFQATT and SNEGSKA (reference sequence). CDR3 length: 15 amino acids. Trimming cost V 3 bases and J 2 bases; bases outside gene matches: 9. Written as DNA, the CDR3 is TGCAGTGCTAGCCTAGGGACTAGAGGTACCTACGAGCAGTACTTC. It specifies CSASLGTRGTYEQYF.

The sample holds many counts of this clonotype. The CDR3 reads CASIGSTSLGSTDTQYF. CDR3 sequence (DNA): TGTGCCAGCATTGGTTCGACTTCCCTAGGGAGCACAGATACGCAGTATTTT. The chain couples TRBV27 to TRBJ2-3, with D unresolved. CDR1 is MNHEY and CDR2 is SMNVEV in the germline V gene (reference sequence). Trimming pared 7 bases from V and 0 bases from J, leaving 20 bases between. The CDR3 consists of 17 residues.

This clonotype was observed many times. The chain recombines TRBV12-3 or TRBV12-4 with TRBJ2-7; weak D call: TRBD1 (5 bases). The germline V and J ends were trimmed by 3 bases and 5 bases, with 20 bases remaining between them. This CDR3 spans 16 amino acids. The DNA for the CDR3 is TGTGCCAGCAGTTTGGCAGGGCGAAGACAAAGGAACGAGCAGTACTTC. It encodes CASSLAGRRQRNEQYF.

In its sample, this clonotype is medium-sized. CDR3 nucleotides: TGCGCCAGCAGCCCTGGGACTAGCGGGGAGCAAGAGACCCAGTACTTC. Translated, it gives CASSPGTSGEQETQYF. This chain links TRBV5-1 with TRBJ2-5; 13 bases fit TRBD2. This CDR3 region has 16 residues. The junction had 5 bases not matched to a gene; V was cut back by 4 bases and J by 2 bases. CDR1 SGHRS and CDR2 YFSETQ come from the germline V gene.

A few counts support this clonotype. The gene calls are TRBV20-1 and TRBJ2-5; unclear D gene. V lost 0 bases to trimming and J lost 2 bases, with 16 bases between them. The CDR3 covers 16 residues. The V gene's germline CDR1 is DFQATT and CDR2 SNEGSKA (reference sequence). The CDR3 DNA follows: TGCAGTGCTAGAGATGGGATCCTAACTCTACAAGAGACCCAGTACTTC. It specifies CSARDGILTLQETQYF.

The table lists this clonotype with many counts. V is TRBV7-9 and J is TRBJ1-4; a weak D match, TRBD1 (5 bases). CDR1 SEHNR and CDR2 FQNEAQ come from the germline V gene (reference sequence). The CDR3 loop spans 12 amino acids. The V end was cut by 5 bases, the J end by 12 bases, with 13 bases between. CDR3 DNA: TGTGCCAGCAGCCTCCAGGGAGCGGAACTGTTTTTT. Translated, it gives CASSLQGAELFF.

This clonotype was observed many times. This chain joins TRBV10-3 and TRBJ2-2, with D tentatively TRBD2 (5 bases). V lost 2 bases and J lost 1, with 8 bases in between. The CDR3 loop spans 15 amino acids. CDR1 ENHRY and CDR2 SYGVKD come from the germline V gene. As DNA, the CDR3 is TGTGCCATCAGTGAGAGAGAGGGGAACACCGGGGAGCTGTTTTTT. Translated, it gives CAISEREGNTGELFF.

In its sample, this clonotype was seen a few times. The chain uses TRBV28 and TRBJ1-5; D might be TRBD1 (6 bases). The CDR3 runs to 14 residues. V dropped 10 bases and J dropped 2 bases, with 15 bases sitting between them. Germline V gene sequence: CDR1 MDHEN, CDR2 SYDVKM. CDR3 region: CATIPGGRNQPQHF. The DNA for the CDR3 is TGTGCCACCATCCCCGGGGGCCGCAATCAGCCCCAGCATTTT.

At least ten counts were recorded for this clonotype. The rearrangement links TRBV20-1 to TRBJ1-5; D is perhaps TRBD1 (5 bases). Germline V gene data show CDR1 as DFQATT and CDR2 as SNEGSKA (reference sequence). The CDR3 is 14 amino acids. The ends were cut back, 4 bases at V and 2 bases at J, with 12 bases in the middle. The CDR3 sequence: CSATKGRGNQPQHF. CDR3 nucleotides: TGCAGTGCTACCAAGGGACGGGGCAATCAGCCCCAGCATTTT.

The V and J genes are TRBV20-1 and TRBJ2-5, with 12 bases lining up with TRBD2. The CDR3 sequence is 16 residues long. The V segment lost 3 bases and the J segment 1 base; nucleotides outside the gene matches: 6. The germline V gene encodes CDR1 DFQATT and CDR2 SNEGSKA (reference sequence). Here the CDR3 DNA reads TGCAGTGCTAGTGTGGCTAGCGGGGGGGGCCAAGAGACCCAGTACTTC. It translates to CSASVASGGGQETQYF.

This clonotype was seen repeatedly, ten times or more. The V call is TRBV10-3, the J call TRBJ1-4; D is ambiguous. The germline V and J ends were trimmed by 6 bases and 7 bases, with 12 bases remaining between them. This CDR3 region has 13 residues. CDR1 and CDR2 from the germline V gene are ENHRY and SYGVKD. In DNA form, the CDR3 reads TGTGCCATCAGCCCGGGATGGGGTGAAAAACTGTTTTTT. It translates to CAISPGWGEKLFF.

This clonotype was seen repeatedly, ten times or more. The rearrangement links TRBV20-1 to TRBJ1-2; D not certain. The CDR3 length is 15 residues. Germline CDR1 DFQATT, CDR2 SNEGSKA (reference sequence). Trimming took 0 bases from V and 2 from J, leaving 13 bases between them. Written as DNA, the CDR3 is TGCAGTGCTAGAGATTGGAGGCGGCAGAACTATGGCTACACCTTC. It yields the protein CSARDWRRQNYGYTF.

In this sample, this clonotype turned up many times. In nucleotides, the CDR3 is TGTGCCAGCAGCTTGAAGGACAGGGGCACCGATGAGCAGTTCTTC. The encoded protein is CASSLKDRGTDEQFF. The rearrangement joins TRBV7-9 to TRBJ2-1; 9 bases agree with TRBD1. Germline V gives CDR1 SEHNR, CDR2 FQNEAQ (reference sequence). The J segment lost 8 bases and the V segment lost 3 bases, leaving 8 bases of the junction unmatched. The CDR3 extends over 15 amino acids.

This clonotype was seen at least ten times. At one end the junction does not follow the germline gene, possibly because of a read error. The CDR3 nucleotides are TGTGCCAGCAGTTCTAATGGGGGTTCACCCCTCAACTTT. Translation gives CASSSNGGSPLNF. This chain uses TRBV12-3 or TRBV12-4 with TRBJ1-6, with a possible D match to TRBD1 (5 bases). This CDR3 is built from 13 residues.

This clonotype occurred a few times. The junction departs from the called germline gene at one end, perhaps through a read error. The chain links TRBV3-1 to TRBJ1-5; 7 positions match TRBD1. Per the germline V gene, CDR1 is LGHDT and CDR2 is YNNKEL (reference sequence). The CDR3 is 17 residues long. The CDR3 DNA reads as TGTGCCAGCAGCCGAGGACAGGTTGGAGGTAGCAATCAGCCCCAGAATTTT. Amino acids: CASSRGQVGGSNQPQNF. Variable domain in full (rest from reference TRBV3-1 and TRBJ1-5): DTAVSQTPKYLVTQMGNDKSIKCEQNLGHDTMYWYKQDSKKFLKIMFSYNNKELIINETVPNRFSPKSPDKAHLNLHINSLELGDSAVYFCASSRGQVGGSNQPQNFGDGTRLSIL.

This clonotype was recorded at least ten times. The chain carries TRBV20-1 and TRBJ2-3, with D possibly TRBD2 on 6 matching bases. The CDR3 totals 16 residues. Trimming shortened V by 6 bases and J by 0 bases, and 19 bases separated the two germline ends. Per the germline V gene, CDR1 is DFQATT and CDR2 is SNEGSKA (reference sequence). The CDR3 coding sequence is TGCAGTGCCCAACAAGGGCGGGGAACTAGCACAGATACGCAGTATTTT. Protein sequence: CSAQQGRGTSTDTQYF.

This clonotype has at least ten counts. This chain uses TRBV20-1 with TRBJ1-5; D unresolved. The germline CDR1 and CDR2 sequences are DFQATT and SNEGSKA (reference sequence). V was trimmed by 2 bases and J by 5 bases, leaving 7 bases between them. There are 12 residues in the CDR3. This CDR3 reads CSARSGYQPQHF. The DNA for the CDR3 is TGCAGTGCTAGATCGGGTTATCAGCCCCAGCATTTT.

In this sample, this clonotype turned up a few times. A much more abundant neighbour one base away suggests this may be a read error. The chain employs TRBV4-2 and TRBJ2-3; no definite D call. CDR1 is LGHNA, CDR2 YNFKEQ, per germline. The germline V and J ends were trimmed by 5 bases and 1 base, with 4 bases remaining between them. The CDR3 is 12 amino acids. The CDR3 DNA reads TGTGCCAGCAGCAAAGGCACAGATACGCAGTATTTT. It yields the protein CASSKGTDTQYF.